This passage covers 29 T cell receptor beta chains from one sample sequenced in a study of early T cells in non-severe SARS-CoV-2 infection. TCRdb called the 5' RACE reads again in MiXCR, with one record for every CDR3 protein. The sample includes about 64,000 distinct CDR3 sequences, 7% to 9.5% seen only once; the top ten take roughly 12%. The source material was whole blood, sampled at baseline. The receptors stem from an adult who was a healthcare worker with PCR-confirmed SARS-CoV-2 infection or an uninfected control (not recorded which).

This sequence joins TRBV28 and TRBJ1-2; a possible D gene is TRBD1 (5 bases). The V gene's germline CDR1 is MDHEN and CDR2 SYDVKM. Trimming shortened V by 4 bases and J by 4 bases, and 16 bases separated the two germline ends. The CDR3 loop spans 15 amino acids. The chain's CDR3 is CASSSTGDTFYGYTF. In nucleotides, the CDR3 is TGTGCCAGCAGTTCTACAGGCGATACCTTCTATGGCTACACCTTC.

The chain joins TRBV7-6 to TRBJ2-2; 7 positions agree with TRBD1. With V trimmed by 1 base and J by 8 bases, 7 bases remained unmatched. Germline V lookup: CDR1 SGHVS, CDR2 FNYEAQ. CDR3 size: 15 residues. CDR3 in amino acids: CASSLGYTGVGELFF. CDR3 coding DNA: TGTGCCAGCAGCTTAGGATACACAGGGGTTGGGGAGCTGTTTTTT.

This clonotype was counted a few times. The chain carries TRBV7-2 and TRBJ2-3; 9 bases map to TRBD2. V lost 4 bases to trimming and J lost 3 bases; unmatched junction nucleotides: 8. Looked up from germline, CDR1 is SGHTA and CDR2 is FQGNSA. This CDR3 contains 16 residues. This chain's CDR3 is CASSSGAGGRTDTQYF. CDR3 nucleotide sequence: TGTGCCAGCAGCTCGGGGGCGGGAGGGCGGACAGATACGCAGTATTTT.

The chain couples TRBV29-1 to TRBJ2-1; D may be TRBD2 (6 bases). Trimming stripped 6 bases from V and 2 bases from J, with 20 bases between. CDR3 size: 16 residues. Germline lookup yields CDR1 SQVTM and CDR2 ANQGSEA. The CDR3, as DNA: TGCAGCGTGGGCATTCCGGAGCGGGTGACCTACAATGAGCAGTTCTTC. Translation: CSVGIPERVTYNEQFF.

The chain carries TRBV18 and TRBJ2-2; D unclear. V was clipped by 6 bases and J by 6 bases, with 8 bases between them. Germline V gene data show CDR1 as KGHSH and CDR2 as LQKENI. The CDR3 runs 12 residues. The CDR3 sequence: CASSPYAGELFF. The DNA of the CDR3 is TGTGCCAGCTCGCCTTATGCCGGGGAGCTGTTTTTT. The variable domain in full, with the rest retrieved from reference TRBV18 and TRBJ2-2, is NAGVMQNPRHLVRRRGQEARLRCSPMKGHSHVYWYRQLPEEGLKFMVYLQKENIIDESGMPKERFSAEFPKEGPSILRIQQVVRGDSAAYFCASSPYAGELFFGEGSRLTVL.

To note about this clonotype: This may stem from a read error, because a much larger clone lies one nucleotide away. J is TRBJ2-1 and V is TRBV11-2, with D possibly matching TRBD2 (6 bases). The ends were cut back, 5 bases at V and 3 bases at J, with 14 bases in the middle. There are 15 residues in the CDR3. Germline V lookup: CDR1 SGHAT, CDR2 FQNNGV. The CDR3 region is CASSKLEGGYNEQFF. As DNA, the CDR3 is TGTGCCAGCAGCAAACTAGAGGGAGGCTACAATGAGCAGTTCTTC.

This clonotype was seen at least ten times. The rearrangement joins TRBV5-1 to TRBJ2-7; D gene unclear. V dropped 0 bases and J dropped 2 bases, with 6 bases sitting between them. CDR1 SGHRS and CDR2 YFSETQ come from the germline V gene. The CDR3 spans 13 residues. The CDR3 reads CASSLVAAYEQYF. As DNA, the CDR3 is TGCGCCAGCAGCTTGGTGGCGGCCTACGAGCAGTACTTC.

This clonotype was counted at least ten times. The genes are TRBV12-3 or TRBV12-4 and TRBJ1-4; D unclear. The length of the CDR3 is 12 residues. The V end lost 1 base, the J end lost 7 bases, and 4 bases lay between the germline ends. The DNA for the CDR3 is TGTGCCAGCAGTTTAGTGGGTGAAAAACTGTTTTTT. It yields the protein CASSLVGEKLFF.

The chain uses TRBV3-1 and TRBJ1-2; D is unclear. Germline assignment: CDR1 LGHDT and CDR2 YNNKEL (reference sequence). This CDR3 has 12 residues. Trimming shortened V by 2 bases and J by 8 bases, and 9 bases separated the two germline ends. The DNA of the CDR3 is TGTGCCAGCAGCCAACCACAGAGCGGCTACACCTTC. The encoded protein is CASSQPQSGYTF.

The CDR3: CASSISPSLNTIYF. The DNA for the CDR3 is TGTGCCAGCAGCATTAGCCCATCGTTAAACACCATATATTTT. This sequence joins TRBV11-2 and TRBJ1-3; D is uncertain. V lost 5 bases to trimming and J lost 6 bases, with 14 bases between them. Germline V CDR1 and CDR2: SGHAT, FQNNGV. The CDR3 length is 14 residues.

The table lists this clonotype with a few counts. CDR3 DNA sequence: TGTGCCAGCAGCTCAGACAGGACGGGGAAGAATGGCTACACCTTC. Protein product: CASSSDRTGKNGYTF. This chain connects TRBV7-9 to TRBJ1-2, with TRBD1 as a possible D gene (6 bases). Between the trimmed V and J ends, which lost 4 bases and 6 bases, there was a span of 18 bases. The germline V gene encodes CDR1 SEHNR and CDR2 FQNEAQ (reference sequence). The length of the CDR3 is 15 residues.

There are many counts of this clonotype. The rearrangement joins TRBV10-2 to TRBJ2-7, with D hard to call. Germline lookup yields CDR1 WSHSY and CDR2 SAAADI. The CDR3 is made up of 15 amino acids. Trimming pared 0 bases from V and 5 bases from J, leaving 14 bases between. The CDR3 DNA reads TGCGCCAGCAGTGAGTCCATCGGCGGTTGGGACGAGCAGTACTTC. Translation gives CASSESIGGWDEQYF.

This clonotype was observed at least ten times. This chain connects TRBV29-1 to TRBJ2-7; 9 bases agree with TRBD1. The CDR3 has 14 residues. After removal of 6 bases from V and 5 bases from J, the junction contained 11 bases not matched to a gene. Germline V gene sequence: CDR1 SQVTM, CDR2 ANQGSEA. The CDR3 here is CSVTDRGDRHEQYF. CDR3 DNA: TGCAGCGTCACCGACAGGGGGGATCGCCACGAGCAGTACTTC.

This clonotype was counted at least ten times. The chain joins TRBV6-2 or TRBV6-3 to TRBJ2-4, with D tentatively TRBD1 or TRBD2 (6 bases each). Germline V gene data show CDR1 as MNHEY and CDR2 as SVGEGT. The CDR3 loop spans 15 amino acids. The V end was cut by 5 bases, the J end by 6 bases, with 17 bases between. The CDR3 is CASSLKQGLGNIQYF. The CDR3 region has the DNA TGTGCCAGCAGTCTTAAACAGGGACTGGGAAACATTCAGTACTTC.

This clonotype was counted a few times. Relative to the germline gene, one junction end is altered; a read error may explain this. V usage is TRBV5-5 and J usage is TRBJ1-5, with TRBD1 matching over 9 bases. CDR3 size: 13 residues. CDR1 and CDR2 (germline): SGHKS, YYEKEE (reference sequence). This CDR3 reads CASSLPGTGSEYF. The CDR3, as DNA: TGTGCCAGCAGCTTACCCGGGACAGGGTCCGAGTATTTT.

Ten or more counts support this clonotype. The gene calls are TRBV15 and TRBJ1-5; 7 bases agree with TRBD1. The CDR3 length is 15 residues. Germline V gives CDR1 LNHNV, CDR2 YYDKDF (reference sequence). V shed 5 bases, J shed 5 bases, and the junction held 9 bases outside the gene matches. The CDR3 protein is CATSSRTGADQPQHF. The CDR3 DNA reads as TGTGCCACCAGCTCCCGGACAGGAGCAGATCAGCCCCAGCATTTT.

This clonotype was counted ten times or more. The chain has TRBV10-3 and TRBJ1-1; tentative D call: TRBD1 (5 bases). The CDR3 is made up of 14 amino acids. CDR1 is ENHRY, CDR2 SYGVKD, per germline. The V end lost 9 bases, the J end lost 3 bases, and 17 bases lay between the germline ends. The CDR3 DNA sequence: TGTGCCATGCGTCGCGGGCAGGGAGACACTGAAGCTTTCTTT. Encoded protein: CAMRRGQGDTEAFF.

This clonotype was detected a few times. The V and J genes are TRBV29-1 and TRBJ2-2; weak D call: TRBD1 (5 bases). CDR1 is SQVTM, CDR2 ANQGSEA, per germline. The ends were cut back, 6 bases at V and 1 base at J, with 12 bases in the middle. The CDR3 totals 14 residues. This CDR3 is CSVLHGQNTGELFF. In DNA form, the CDR3 reads TGCAGCGTCTTGCACGGACAGAACACCGGGGAGCTGTTTTTT.

This clonotype was counted ten times or more. CDR3 residues: CASSPGQSSGNTIYF. The CDR3 coding sequence is TGCGCCAGCAGTCCGGGACAGAGCTCTGGAAACACCATATATTTT. The V and J genes are TRBV5-1 and TRBJ1-3, with 7 bases fitting TRBD1. Germline CDR1 and CDR2: SGHRS and YFSETQ. The CDR3 loop spans 15 amino acids. V was clipped by 5 bases and J by 0 bases; unmatched bases: 5. The full variable domain, completed using reference TRBV5-1 and TRBJ1-3, is KAGVTQTPRYLIKTRGQQVTLSCSPISGHRSVSWYQQTPGQGLQFLFEYFSETQRNKGNFPGRFSGRQFSNSRSEMNVSTLELGDSALYLCASSPGQSSGNTIYFGEGSWLTVV.

The chain is built from TRBV20-1 and TRBJ2-1; D unresolved. Looked up from germline, CDR1 is DFQATT and CDR2 is SNEGSKA (reference sequence). This CDR3 contains 11 residues. V was pared by 2 bases and J by 4 bases, with 3 bases between. The CDR3 is CSARFYNEQFF. CDR3 nucleotides: TGCAGTGCTAGATTTTACAATGAGCAGTTCTTC.

The chain combines TRBV6-1 with TRBJ2-1, with 8 bases matching TRBD2. The CDR3 length is 14 residues. V dropped 8 bases and J dropped 0; count of bases not matched to a gene: 3. Per the germline V gene, CDR1 is MNHNS and CDR2 is SASEGT. CDR3 protein: CASVSGSSYNEQFF. DNA of the CDR3: TGTGCCAGCGTAAGCGGGAGCTCCTACAATGAGCAGTTCTTC.

This clonotype occurred a few times. The J gene is TRBJ2-1, the V gene TRBV6-6, with TRBD2 matching 10 bases. This CDR3 has 16 amino acids. Trimming removed 6 bases from V and 6 bases from J; junction bases left unmatched: 11. The germline CDR1 and CDR2 sequences are MNHNY and SVGAGI (reference sequence). In DNA form, the CDR3 reads TGTGCCAGCAGCACCCCCTCAGCGGGAGGGCCCAATGAGCAGTTCTTC. It is translated as CASSTPSAGGPNEQFF.

There are a few counts of this clonotype. The chain recombines TRBV7-2 with TRBJ2-3; 10 nucleotides align to TRBD2. Per germline, CDR1 SGHTA and CDR2 FQGNSA. The CDR3 length is 17 residues. With V trimmed by 6 bases and J by 4 bases, 13 bases remained unmatched. The CDR3 region has the DNA TGTGCCAGCAGGGGCCGGCTAGCGGGAGAAGGTGCAGATACGCAGTATTTT. Translation: CASRGRLAGEGADTQYF.

This clonotype was detected many times. The rearrangement links TRBV5-6 to TRBJ2-3; TRBD2 agrees at 10 bases. The CDR3 is 16 amino acids. The ends lost 6 bases at V and 0 bases at J; junction bases unmatched: 7. CDR1 SGHDT and CDR2 YYEEEE come from the germline V gene. CDR3 sequence (DNA): TGTGCCAGCACCACTGCTAGCGGGGGCAGCACAGATACGCAGTATTTT. Its protein is CASTTASGGSTDTQYF.

The table lists this clonotype with a few counts. V and J are TRBV24-1 and TRBJ2-3; 9 nucleotides agree with TRBD1. Germline V gene lookup returns CDR1 KGHDR and CDR2 SFDVKD. The CDR3 spans 14 residues. Trimming took 6 bases from V and 3 from J; bases not matched to a gene: 3. CDR3 sequence: CATSRTGATDTQYF. The CDR3, as DNA: TGTGCCACCAGTAGGACAGGGGCGACAGATACGCAGTATTTT.

This clonotype was seen a handful of times. The chain joins TRBV27 to TRBJ2-1, with D unclear. This CDR3 spans 13 amino acids. Germline CDR1 reads MNHEY; CDR2 reads SMNVEV (reference sequence). The ends were cut back, 3 bases at V and 5 bases at J, with 8 bases in the middle. The CDR3 DNA reads as TGTGCCAGCAGTTTTTACAGAGACAATGAGCAGTTCTTC. As protein: CASSFYRDNEQFF.

The genes are TRBV10-1 and TRBJ2-2; TRBD2 aligns across 10 bases. The CDR3 has 15 amino acids. Germline values: CDR1 WNHNN, CDR2 SYGVQD (reference sequence). V shed 2 bases and J 4 bases; nucleotides not matched to a gene: 1. Written as DNA, the CDR3 is TGCGCCAGCAGTGAGCTAGCGGGAGCCACCGGGGAGCTGTTTTTT. Protein sequence: CASSELAGATGELFF.

This clonotype came up a few times. The rearrangement links TRBV11-2 to TRBJ2-1, with TRBD1 identical over 8 bases. CDR3 length: 15 residues. The germline V gene encodes CDR1 SGHAT and CDR2 FQNNGV. V gave up 0 bases and J gave up 6 bases; unmatched junction bases: 4. The CDR3 reads CASSLELTGGNEQFF. The DNA of the CDR3 is TGTGCCAGCAGCTTAGAACTCACAGGGGGCAATGAGCAGTTCTTC.

This clonotype has a count of ten or more. The J gene is TRBJ1-5, the V gene TRBV19; D might be TRBD1 (5 bases). Trimming pared 6 bases from V and 0 bases from J, leaving 15 bases between. The CDR3 is 16 amino acids. CDR1 is LNHDA, CDR2 SQIVND, per germline (reference sequence). The CDR3 here is CASSRTNLYSNQPQHF. The CDR3 nucleotides read TGTGCCAGTAGCCGGACAAATCTGTATAGCAATCAGCCCCAGCATTTT. The whole variable domain, remainder taken from reference TRBV19 and TRBJ1-5, is DGGITQSPKYLFRKEGQNVTLSCEQNLNHDAMYWYRQDPGQGLRLIYYSQIVNDFQKGDIAEGYSVSREKKESFPLTVTSAQKNPTAFYLCASSRTNLYSNQPQHFGDGTRLSIL.